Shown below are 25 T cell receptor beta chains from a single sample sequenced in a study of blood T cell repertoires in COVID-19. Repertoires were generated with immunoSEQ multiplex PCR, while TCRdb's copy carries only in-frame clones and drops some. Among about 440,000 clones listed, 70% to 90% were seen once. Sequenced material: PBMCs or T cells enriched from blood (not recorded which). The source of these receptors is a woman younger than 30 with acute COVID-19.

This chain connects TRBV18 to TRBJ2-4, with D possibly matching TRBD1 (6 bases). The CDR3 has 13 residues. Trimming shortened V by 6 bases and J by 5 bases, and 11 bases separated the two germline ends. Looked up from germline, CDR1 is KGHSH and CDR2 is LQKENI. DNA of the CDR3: TGTGCCAGCTCTCCGGACAGCGAAAACATTCAGTACTTC. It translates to CASSPDSENIQYF.

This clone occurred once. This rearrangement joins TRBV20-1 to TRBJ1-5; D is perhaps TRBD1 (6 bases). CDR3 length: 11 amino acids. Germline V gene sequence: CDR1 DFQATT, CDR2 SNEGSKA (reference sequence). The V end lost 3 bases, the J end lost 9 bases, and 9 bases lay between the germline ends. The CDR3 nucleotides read TGCAGTGCTAGCCAGGGGCGGCCCCAGCATTTT. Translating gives CSASQGRPQHF.

CDR3 region: CASRLSGGGEQFF. DNA of the CDR3: TGTGCCAGTAGACTCTCAGGGGGTGGTGAGCAGTTCTTC. This chain joins TRBV6-5 and TRBJ2-1, with 7 bases lining up with TRBD1. Trimming at V came to 9 bases and at J to 9 bases, leaving 11 bases not matched to a gene. This CDR3 comprises 13 residues. CDR1 is MNHEY, CDR2 SVGAGI, per germline.

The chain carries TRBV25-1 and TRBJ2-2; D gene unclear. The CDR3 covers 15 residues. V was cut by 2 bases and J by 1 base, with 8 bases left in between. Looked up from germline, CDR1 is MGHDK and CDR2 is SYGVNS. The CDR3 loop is CASSETRQNTGELFF. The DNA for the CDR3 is TGTGCCAGCAGTGAAACCAGGCAGAACACCGGGGAGCTGTTTTTT.

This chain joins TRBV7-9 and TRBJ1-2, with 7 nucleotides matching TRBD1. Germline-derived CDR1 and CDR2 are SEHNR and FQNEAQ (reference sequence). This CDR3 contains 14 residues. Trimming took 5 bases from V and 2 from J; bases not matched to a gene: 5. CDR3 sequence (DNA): TGTGCCAGCAGCCCCGGGACAGACAACTATGGCTACACCTTC. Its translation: CASSPGTDNYGYTF.

The CDR3 nucleotides are TGTGCCAGCAGCGCCCCCCATAATGGGACAGGGTTCTACGAGCAGTACTTC. The encoded protein is CASSAPHNGTGFYEQYF. The V and J genes are TRBV9 and TRBJ2-7, with TRBD1 identical over 9 bases. The length of the CDR3 is 17 residues. Germline V gene data show CDR1 as SGDLS and CDR2 as YYNGEE. J lost 3 bases, V lost 3 bases, and 13 bases had no gene match.

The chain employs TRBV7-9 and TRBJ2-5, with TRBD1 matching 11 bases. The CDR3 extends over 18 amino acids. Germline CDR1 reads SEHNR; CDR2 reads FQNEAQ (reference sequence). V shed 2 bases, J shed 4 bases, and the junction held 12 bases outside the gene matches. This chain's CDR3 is CASSLLGTGGKSGETQYF. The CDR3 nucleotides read TGTGCCAGCAGCTTACTAGGGACAGGGGGGAAGTCCGGAGAGACCCAGTACTTC. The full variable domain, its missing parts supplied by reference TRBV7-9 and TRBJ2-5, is DTGVSQNPRHKITKRGQNVTFRCDPISEHNRLYWYRQTLGQGPEFLTYFQNEAQLEKSRLLSDRFSAERPKGSFSTLEIQRTEQGDSAMYLCASSLLGTGGKSGETQYFGPGTRLLVL.

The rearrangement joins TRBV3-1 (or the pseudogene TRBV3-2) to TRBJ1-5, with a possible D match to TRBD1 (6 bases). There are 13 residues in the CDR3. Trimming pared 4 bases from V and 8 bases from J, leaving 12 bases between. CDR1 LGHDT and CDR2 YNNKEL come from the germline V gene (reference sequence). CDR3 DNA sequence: TGTGCCAGCAGCCCGACAGGAGATAAGCCCCAGCATTTT. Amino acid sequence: CASSPTGDKPQHF.

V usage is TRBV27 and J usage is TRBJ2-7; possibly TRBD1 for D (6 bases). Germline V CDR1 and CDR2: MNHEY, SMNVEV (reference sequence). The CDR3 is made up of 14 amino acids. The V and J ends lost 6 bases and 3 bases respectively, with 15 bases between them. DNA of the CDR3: TGTGCCAGCAGGAGGGGGTCCCGGGGCTACGAGCAGTACTTC. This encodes CASRRGSRGYEQYF.

DNA for the CDR3: TGTGCCAGCAGCTTGGGGCGGGGAATTGGCTACACCTTC. Translating gives CASSLGRGIGYTF. V gene TRBV5-8 combines with J gene TRBJ1-2; D is undetermined. The germline V gene has CDR1 SGHTS and CDR2 YDEGEE. V gave up 0 bases and J gave up 7 bases, with 10 bases separating them. This CDR3 has 13 amino acids.

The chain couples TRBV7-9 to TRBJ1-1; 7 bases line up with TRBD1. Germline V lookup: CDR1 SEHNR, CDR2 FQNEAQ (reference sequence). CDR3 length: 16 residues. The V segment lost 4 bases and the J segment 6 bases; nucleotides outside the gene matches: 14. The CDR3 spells CASSSPTKTGDAEAFF. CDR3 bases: TGTGCCAGCAGCTCCCCAACTAAAACAGGGGACGCTGAAGCTTTCTTT.

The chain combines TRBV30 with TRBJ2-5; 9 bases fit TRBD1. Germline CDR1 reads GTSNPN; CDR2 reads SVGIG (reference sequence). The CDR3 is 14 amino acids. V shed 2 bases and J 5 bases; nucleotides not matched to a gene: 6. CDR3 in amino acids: CAWSRDRVGETQYF. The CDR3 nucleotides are TGTGCCTGGAGTAGGGACAGGGTAGGCGAGACCCAGTACTTC.

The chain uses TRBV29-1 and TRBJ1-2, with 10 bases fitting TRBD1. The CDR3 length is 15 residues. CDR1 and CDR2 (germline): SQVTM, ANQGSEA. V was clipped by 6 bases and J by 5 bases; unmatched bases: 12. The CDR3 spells CSVAPDRGRSYGYTF. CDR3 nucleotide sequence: TGCAGCGTGGCCCCTGACAGGGGGCGAAGTTATGGCTACACCTTC. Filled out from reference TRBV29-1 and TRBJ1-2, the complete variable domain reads SAVISQKPSRDICQRGTSLTIQCQVDSQVTMMFWYRQQPGQSLTLIATANQGSEATYESGFVIDKFPISRPNLTFSTLTVSNMSPEDSSIYLCSVAPDRGRSYGYTFGSGTRLTVV.

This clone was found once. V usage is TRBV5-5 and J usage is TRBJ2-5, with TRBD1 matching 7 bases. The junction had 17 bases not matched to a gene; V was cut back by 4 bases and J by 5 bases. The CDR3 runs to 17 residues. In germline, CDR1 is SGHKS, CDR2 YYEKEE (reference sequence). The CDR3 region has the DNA TGTGCCAGCAGCCTATGGGACAGTCGTGGGTATGATGAGACCCAGTACTTC. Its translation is CASSLWDSRGYDETQYF.

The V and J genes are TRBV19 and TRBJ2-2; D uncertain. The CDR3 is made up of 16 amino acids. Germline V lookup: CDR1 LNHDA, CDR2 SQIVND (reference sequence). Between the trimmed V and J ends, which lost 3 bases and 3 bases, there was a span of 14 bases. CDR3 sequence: CASSMILLRYTGELFF. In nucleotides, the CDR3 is TGTGCCAGTAGTATGATACTATTAAGGTACACCGGGGAGCTGTTTTTT.

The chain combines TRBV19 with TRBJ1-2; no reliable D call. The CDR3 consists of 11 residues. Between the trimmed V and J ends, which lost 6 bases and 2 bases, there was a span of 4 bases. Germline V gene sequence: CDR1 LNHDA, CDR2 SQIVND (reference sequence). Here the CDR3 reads CASSGNYGYTF. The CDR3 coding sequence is TGTGCCAGTAGCGGGAACTATGGCTACACCTTC.

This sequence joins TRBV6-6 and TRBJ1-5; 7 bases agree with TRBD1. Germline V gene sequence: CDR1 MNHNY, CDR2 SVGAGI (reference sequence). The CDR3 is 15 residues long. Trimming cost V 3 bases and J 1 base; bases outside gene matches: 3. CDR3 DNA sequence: TGTGCCAGCAGTTATACCAGGGGGAGCAATCAGCCCCAGCATTTT. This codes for CASSYTRGSNQPQHF.

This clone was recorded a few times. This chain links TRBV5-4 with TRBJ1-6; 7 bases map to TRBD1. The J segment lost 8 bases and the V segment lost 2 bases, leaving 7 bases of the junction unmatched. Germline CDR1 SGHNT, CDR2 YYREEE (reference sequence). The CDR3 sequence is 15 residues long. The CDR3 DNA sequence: TGTGCCAGCAGCTTCCAGGACAGGAGTTATTCACCCCTCCACTTT. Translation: CASSFQDRSYSPLHF.

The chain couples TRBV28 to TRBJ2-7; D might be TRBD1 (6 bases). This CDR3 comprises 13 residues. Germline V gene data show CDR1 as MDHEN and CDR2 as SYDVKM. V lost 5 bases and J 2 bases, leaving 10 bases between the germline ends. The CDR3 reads CASSGGQTYEQYF. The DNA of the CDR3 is TGTGCCAGCAGTGGAGGACAGACCTACGAGCAGTACTTC.

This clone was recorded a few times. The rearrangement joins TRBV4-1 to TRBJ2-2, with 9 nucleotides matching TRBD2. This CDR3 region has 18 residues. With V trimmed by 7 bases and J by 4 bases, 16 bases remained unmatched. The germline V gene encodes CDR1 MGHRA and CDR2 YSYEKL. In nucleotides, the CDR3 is TGCGCCAGCAAAGCGGGGGGAATCGTCGGGTTGGGCACCGGGGAGCTGTTTTTT. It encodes CASKAGGIVGLGTGELFF.

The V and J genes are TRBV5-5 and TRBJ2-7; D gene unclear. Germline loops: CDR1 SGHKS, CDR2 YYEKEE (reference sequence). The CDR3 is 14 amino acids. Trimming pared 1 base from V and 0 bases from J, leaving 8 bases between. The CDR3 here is CASSLLVDSYEQYF. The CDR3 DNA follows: TGTGCCAGCAGCTTGTTAGTTGACTCCTACGAGCAGTACTTC.

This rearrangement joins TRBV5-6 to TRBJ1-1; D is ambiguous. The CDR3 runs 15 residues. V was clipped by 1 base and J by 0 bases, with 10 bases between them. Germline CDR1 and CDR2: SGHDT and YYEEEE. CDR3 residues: CASSLSSRLNTEAFF. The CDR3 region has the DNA TGTGCCAGCAGCTTGTCGAGCAGGTTGAACACTGAAGCTTTCTTT.

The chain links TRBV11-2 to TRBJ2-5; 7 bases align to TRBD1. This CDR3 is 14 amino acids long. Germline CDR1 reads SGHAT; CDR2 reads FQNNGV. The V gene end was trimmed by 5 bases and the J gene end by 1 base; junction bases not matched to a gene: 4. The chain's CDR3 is CASSRRQGQETQYF. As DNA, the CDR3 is TGTGCCAGCAGCCGCCGACAGGGCCAAGAGACCCAGTACTTC. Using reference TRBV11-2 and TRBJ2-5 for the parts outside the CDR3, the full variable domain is EAGVAQSPRYKIIEKRQSVAFWCNPISGHATLYWYQQILGQGPKLLIQFQNNGVVDDSQLPKDRFSAERLKGVDSTLKIQPAKLEDSAVYLCASSRRQGQETQYFGPGTRLLVL.

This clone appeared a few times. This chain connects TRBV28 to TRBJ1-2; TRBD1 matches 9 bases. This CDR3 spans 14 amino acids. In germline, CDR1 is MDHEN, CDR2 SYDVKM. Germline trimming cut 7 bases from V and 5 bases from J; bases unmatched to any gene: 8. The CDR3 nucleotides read TGTGCCAGCAACTCACAGGGGGCTGGATATGGCTACACCTTC. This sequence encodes CASNSQGAGYGYTF.

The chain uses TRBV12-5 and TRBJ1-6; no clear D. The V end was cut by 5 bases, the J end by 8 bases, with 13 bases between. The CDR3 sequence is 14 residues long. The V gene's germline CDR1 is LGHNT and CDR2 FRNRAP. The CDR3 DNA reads TGTGCTAGTGGTCTACTGGTCCCCGATTCACCCCTCCACTTT. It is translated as CASGLLVPDSPLHF.